This T cell receptor beta chain was found in a study of monozygotic twins with inflammatory bowel disease. Remarks on this clonotype: Its antigen remains unknown.

The CDR3 totals 12 residues. CDR1 SEHNR and CDR2 FQNEAQ come from the germline V gene (reference sequence). Study-wide points: No repertoire similarity difference was seen between concordant and discordant twins; power was possibly limited. Different T cell subtypes could not be distinguished.

cDNA synthesis was performed in eight separate reactions for each sample. Template switching appended UMIs that held a 6-nucleotide sample barcode. One entry per CDR3 protein, without DNA, is what TCRdb gives after re-calling the 5' RACE reads. In total, the table holds 200,000 to 250,000 distinct CDR3 sequences. The sequenced sample consisted of blood. The gene calls are TRBV7-9 and TRBJ2-1; TCRdb indicates TRBD1, and absent DNA this call remains unverified. The source is a human donor with ulcerative colitis or Crohn's disease, or a healthy co-twin of an affected twin (not recorded which). The CDR3 protein is CASRETGYEQFF.